These T cell receptor beta chains were read from a single sample in a study of blood T cell repertoires in COVID-19. TCRdb's copy holds only in-frame clones and misses some; the assay was immunoSEQ multiplex PCR. The sample shows about 200,000 clones, around 80% of them seen only once. The sample comprised PBMCs or T cells enriched from blood (not recorded which). The receptors shown here come from a woman aged 45-60 years with acute COVID-19. Both conserved end residues are part of each CDR3. A D gene is named only where the DNA matches it firmly. Clone size is shown for a subset of rows, as once, few, many or a class of expanded clone.

J,size,D,V,CDR3,DNA
TRBJ2-5,-,TRBD2,TRBV9,CASSVATSSGPVGETQYF,TGTGCCAGCAGCGTAGCTACCAGTAGCGGGCCGGTGGGGGAGACCCAGTACTTC
TRBJ2-2,-,TRBD2,TRBV7-6,CASSLFPGGGGELFF,TGTGCCAGCAGCTTATTCCCGGGGGGAGGCGGGGAGCTGTTTTTT
TRBJ2-1,-,TRBD2,TRBV7-9,CASSPLAGEAYNEQFF,TGTGCCAGCAGCCCGTTAGCGGGGGAAGCCTACAATGAGCAGTTCTTC
TRBJ2-3,-,TRBD2,TRBV6-5,CASRLSGGADTQYF,TGTGCCAGCAGATTAAGCGGGGGGGCCGATACGCAGTATTTT
TRBJ2-1,-,TRBD2,TRBV27,CATFPLGSGSSYNEQFF,TGTGCCACCTTCCCGTTGGGTAGCGGGTCCTCCTACAATGAGCAGTTCTTC
TRBJ2-3,-,-,TRBV5-6,CASSLVGDTSTDTQYF,TGTGCCAGCAGCTTGGTCGGAGATACTAGCACAGATACGCAGTATTTT
TRBJ1-6,-,TRBD1,TRBV19,CASSWTGGHDSPLHF,TGTGCCAGTAGCTGGACAGGGGGCCATGATTCACCCCTCCACTTT
TRBJ1-2,few,TRBD1,TRBV4-1,CASSQRDRGHGYTF,TGCGCCAGCAGCCAAAGGGACAGGGGGCATGGCTACACCTTC
TRBJ1-2,few,-,TRBV25-1,CASSPSQWGVDYGYTF,TGTGCCAGCAGTCCAAGCCAGTGGGGGGTAGACTATGGCTACACCTTC
TRBJ1-2,few,-,TRBV5-4,CASSFGSLELANTF,TGTGCCAGCAGCTTTGGGAGTCTAGAGTTGGCCAACACCTTC
TRBJ2-2,-,TRBD2,TRBV30,CAWSGVAGPNTGELFF,TGTGCCTGGAGTGGAGTAGCGGGACCGAACACCGGGGAGCTGTTTTTT
TRBJ1-5,-,-,TRBV18,CASSAPGHNQPQHF,TGTGCCAGCTCAGCTCCGGGACACAATCAGCCCCAGCATTTT
TRBJ2-1,-,-,TRBV6-5,CASSSQLGGEQFF,TGTGCCAGCAGTTCCCAGTTGGGGGGTGAGCAGTTCTTC
TRBJ1-2,few,TRBD1,TRBV7-2,CASSDLWTGPGGGYTF,TGTGCCAGCAGCGACCTCTGGACAGGGCCGGGTGGTGGCTACACCTTC
TRBJ1-5,once,TRBD1,TRBV24-1,CATSPGDSYSNQPQHF,TGTGCCACCAGTCCCGGGGACAGTTATAGCAATCAGCCCCAGCATTTT
TRBJ1-5,-,-,TRBV5-3,CARSLGFSRPQHF,TGTGCCAGAAGCTTGGGTTTTAGCCGGCCCCAGCATTTT
TRBJ2-1,-,TRBD1,TRBV28,CASSTTGGNNEQFF,TGTGCCAGCAGTACGACAGGGGGGAACAATGAGCAGTTCTTC
TRBJ1-2,few,-,TRBV28,CASSLAAAGAYGYTF,TGTGCCAGCAGTTTAGCGGCGGCAGGGGCCTATGGCTACACCTTC
TRBJ1-1,-,-,TRBV29-1,CSVEVRGLTEAFF,TGCAGCGTTGAAGTCCGGGGGTTGACTGAAGCTTTCTTT
TRBJ2-2,few,TRBD1,TRBV5-1,CASSLMTGATGELFF,TGCGCCAGCAGCTTGATGACAGGGGCCACCGGGGAGCTGTTTTTT
TRBJ2-2,-,-,TRBV6-5,CASSLGELFF,TGTGCCAGCAGTCTGGGGGAGCTGTTTTTT
TRBJ1-1,-,-,TRBV7-3,CASSSANRVPEAFF,TGTGCCAGCAGCTCGGCCAACAGGGTACCTGAAGCTTTCTTT
TRBJ1-1,few,-,TRBV7-8,CASSLNRWTAAEAFF,TGTGCCAGCAGCTTAAATCGGTGGACAGCGGCTGAAGCTTTCTTT
TRBJ1-6,few,-,TRBV6-5,CASSPELNSPLHF,TGTGCCAGCAGCCCCGAGCTAAATTCACCCCTCCACTTT
TRBJ2-1,-,-,TRBV6-5,CASRPRSYNEQFF,TGTGCCAGCAGACCCCGCAGCTACAATGAGCAGTTCTTC
TRBJ1-5,-,-,TRBV6-5,CASSSDRNNQPQHF,TGTGCCAGCAGTTCCGACAGAAACAATCAGCCCCAGCATTTT
TRBJ2-1,-,TRBD2,TRBV6-1,CASSDPGLAGGSQFF,TGTGCCAGCAGTGATCCGGGACTAGCGGGGGGTTCCCAGTTCTTC
TRBJ1-2,-,-,TRBV2,CATPGSHGYTF,TGTGCCACCCCGGGGAGCCATGGCTACACCTTC
TRBJ1-4,-,-,TRBV6-2/TRBV6-3,CASSYPAATNEKLFF,TGTGCCAGCAGTTACCCCGCAGCAACTAATGAAAAACTGTTTTTT
TRBJ2-3,few,-,TRBV19,CASSNRYSSTDTQYF,TGTGCCAGTAGTAATCGTTATTCTAGCACAGATACGCAGTATTTT
TRBJ1-5,-,TRBD1,TRBV6-5,CASTTGEGNQPQHF,TGTGCCAGCACAACAGGGGAGGGCAATCAGCCCCAGCATTTT
TRBJ1-2,-,TRBD1,TRBV7-2,CASSLDVSGGFPVYGYTF,TGTGCCAGCAGCTTAGACGTGTCAGGGGGCTTTCCGGTATATGGCTACACCTTC
TRBJ2-1,once,TRBD1,TRBV5-6,CASSLDRGSYNEQFF,TGTGCCAGCAGCTTGGACAGGGGTTCCTACAATGAGCAGTTCTTC
TRBJ2-3,-,TRBD2,TRBV7-2,CASSLAGLITDTQYF,TGTGCCAGCAGCCTAGCGGGGCTGATCACAGATACGCAGTATTTT
TRBJ2-3,-,TRBD2,TRBV19,CASSIRPGREDTQYF,TGTGCCAGTAGTATAAGGCCAGGGAGGGAGGATACGCAGTATTTT
TRBJ2-5,-,TRBD2,TRBV4-2,CASSLQIAGKETQYF,TGTGCCAGCAGCCTCCAAATAGCGGGCAAGGAGACCCAGTACTTC
TRBJ1-2,-,-,TRBV7-9,CASSRGTGHGYTF,TGTGCCAGCAGCCGCGGGACCGGGCACGGCTACACCTTC